These 17 T cell receptor beta chains were sequenced from one sample in a study of T cells in tuberculosis. Produced via immunoSEQ multiplex PCR; TCRdb's table is partial and in-frame only. Found here are tens of thousands of clones, about 92% of them singletons; the top ten hold around a sixth. The material sequenced was PBMCs. These receptors were collected from a donor aged 10 to 29 with latent tuberculosis or without tuberculosis infection. Some clones in this sample may be carry-over from other donors' samples.

This rearrangement joins TRBV20-1 to TRBJ2-1, with TRBD2 matching over 9 bases. The CDR3 has 10 residues. Germline loops: CDR1 DFQATT, CDR2 SNEGSKA (reference sequence). This chain's CDR3 is CAGLANEQFF. For the CDR3, the DNA is TGCGCGGGACTAGCCAATGAGCAGTTCTTC.

V gene TRBV2 combines with J gene TRBJ1-4; D is unclear. CDR3 length: 14 amino acids. V lost 8 bases and J lost 3, with 13 bases in between. CDR1 is SNHLY and CDR2 is FYNNEI in the germline V gene. The CDR3 nucleotides are TGTGCCAGCCTCAAACAAACCCCTAATGAAAAACTGTTTTTT. Its protein is CASLKQTPNEKLFF.

This rearrangement joins TRBV11-2 to TRBJ2-1; 9 bases are a match to TRBD1. Trimming cost V 3 bases and J 7 bases; bases outside gene matches: 7. This CDR3 has 15 residues. CDR1 SGHAT and CDR2 FQNNGV come from the germline V gene. The CDR3 bases are TGTGCCAGCAGCTTGAGGACAGGGGAAACAAATGAGCAGTTCTTC. It specifies CASSLRTGETNEQFF.

The chain is built from TRBV6-1 and TRBJ1-2, with 8 bases lining up with TRBD1. This CDR3 region has 13 residues. The germline gives CDR1 MNHNS, CDR2 SASEGT. With 8 bases clipped from V and 5 bases from J, the junction kept 7 bases outside the gene matches. For the CDR3, the DNA is TGTGCCAGCTGGGACAGGAGGGGGTATGGCTACACCTTC. Amino acids: CASWDRRGYGYTF.

CDR3 sequence (DNA): TGCAGCGTCCGCGGGGGCCACGAGCAGTACTTC. Its protein is CSVRGGHEQYF. The gene calls are TRBV29-1 and TRBJ2-7; D may be TRBD2 (7 bases). V was pared by 6 bases and J by 5 bases, with 11 bases between. The CDR3 covers 11 residues. Germline V lookup: CDR1 SQVTM, CDR2 ANQGSEA.

The rearrangement links TRBV6-5 to TRBJ1-4; 7 nucleotides agree with TRBD1. Germline V gene lookup returns CDR1 MNHEY and CDR2 SVGAGI. Trimming at V came to 6 bases and at J to 10 bases, leaving 11 bases not matched to a gene. CDR3 length: 14 amino acids. The CDR3 loop is CASSRDRDLGKLFF. CDR3 nucleotides: TGTGCCAGCAGCCGCGACAGGGACCTCGGAAAACTGTTTTTT.

The V gene is TRBV7-9, the J gene TRBJ1-1; 7 bases are shared with TRBD1. Trimming removed 5 bases from V and 8 bases from J; junction bases left unmatched: 8. CDR1 is SEHNR, CDR2 FQNEAQ, per germline (reference sequence). This CDR3 contains 13 residues. CDR3: CASSLLPGQEAFF. CDR3 DNA sequence: TGTGCCAGCAGCCTCCTCCCGGGACAGGAAGCTTTCTTT.

The chain employs TRBV6-4 and TRBJ2-5; TRBD1 might be the D (6 bases). Germline assignment: CDR1 MRHNA and CDR2 SNTAGT. Trimming left V 4 bases short and J 4 bases short, with 10 bases between. This CDR3 spans 13 amino acids. The CDR3 is CASSGKQGETQYF. In DNA, the CDR3 is TGTGCCAGCAGTGGGAAACAGGGAGAGACCCAGTACTTC.

The rearrangement joins TRBV10-2 to TRBJ2-3, with unresolved D. There are 12 residues in the CDR3. Trimming left V 5 bases short and J 0 bases short, with 3 bases between. Germline V gene data show CDR1 as WSHSY and CDR2 as SAAADI. The CDR3 here is CASSRSTDTQYF. The DNA of the CDR3 is TGCGCCAGCAGTCGGAGCACAGATACGCAGTATTTT.

Regarding this clone: An end of the junction differs from the germline gene, which may be a read error. The rearrangement joins TRBV30 to TRBJ1-1, with D hard to call. Germline-derived CDR1 and CDR2 are GTSNPN and SVGIG (reference sequence). The CDR3 totals 15 residues. The CDR3 nucleotides are TGTGCCCGGAGATCGTCGGGGTCTAGGGTCACTGAAGCTTTCTTT. Its protein is CARRSSGSRVTEAFF.

The rearrangement links TRBV27 to TRBJ1-4, with TRBD1 matching 8 bases. The CDR3 extends over 16 amino acids. Trimming at V came to 5 bases and at J to 5 bases, leaving 10 bases not matched to a gene. CDR1 is MNHEY and CDR2 is SMNVEV in the germline V gene (reference sequence). The CDR3 here is CASSRKTGGMNEKLFF. DNA for the CDR3: TGTGCCAGCAGTCGTAAAACAGGGGGTATGAATGAAAAACTGTTTTTT.

The rearrangement uses TRBV7-2 and TRBJ2-7, with 7 bases fitting TRBD1. The V gene end was trimmed by 5 bases and the J gene end by 4 bases; junction bases not matched to a gene: 11. Germline lookup yields CDR1 SGHTA and CDR2 FQGNSA. The CDR3 has 15 amino acids. The CDR3 DNA is TGTGCCAGCAGCCCGCTTCTGGGGACAGCATACGAGCAGTACTTC. Translated, it gives CASSPLLGTAYEQYF.

The J gene is TRBJ2-7, the V gene TRBV7-2; TRBD1 is a possible D gene (6 bases). Per the germline V gene, CDR1 is SGHTA and CDR2 is FQGNSA. CDR3 size: 13 residues. With 3 bases removed from V and 2 bases from J, the gap between germline ends came to 8 bases. This chain's CDR3 is CASSLGAPYEQYF. CDR3 DNA: TGTGCCAGCAGCTTGGGGGCCCCCTACGAGCAGTACTTC.

This clone was detected once. This chain joins TRBV2 and TRBJ2-6, with D perhaps TRBD2 (6 bases). The CDR3 loop spans 17 amino acids. Trimming left V 4 bases short and J 0 bases short, with 13 bases between. CDR1 and CDR2 from the germline V gene are SNHLY and FYNNEI. CDR3 amino acids: CASSGRTGSSGANVLTF. CDR3 in DNA: TGTGCCAGCAGTGGCCGGACCGGGAGCTCTGGGGCCAACGTCCTGACTTTC.

The CDR3 DNA is TGTGCCAGCAGCTTGATCCGGGGCGCGGGAAGCTATGGCTACACCTTC. Translated, it gives CASSLIRGAGSYGYTF. V and J are TRBV7-2 and TRBJ1-2, with D perhaps matching TRBD1 (5 bases). The CDR3 covers 16 residues. The ends were cut back, 3 bases at V and 4 bases at J, with 18 bases in the middle. Germline assignment: CDR1 SGHTA and CDR2 FQGNSA.

The CDR3 DNA is TGCGCCAGCAGCTTGGACCCGACAGGGGGAATAGCTTTCTTT. Residues: CASSLDPTGGIAFF. This chain connects TRBV5-1 to TRBJ1-1; 9 positions match TRBD1. The germline V gene has CDR1 SGHRS and CDR2 YFSETQ. The CDR3 runs 14 residues. V lost 0 bases and J lost 10; bases outside the gene matches: 7.

This clone was seen just once. The chain carries TRBV7-9 and TRBJ2-3; TRBD1 aligns across 10 bases. The CDR3 sequence is 16 residues long. V shed 7 bases, J shed 2 bases, and the junction held 9 bases outside the gene matches. Germline lookup yields CDR1 SEHNR and CDR2 FQNEAQ (reference sequence). As DNA, the CDR3 is TGTGCCAGCACCCTAGAGGGGACAGGGGACACAGATACGCAGTATTTT. Its translation: CASTLEGTGDTDTQYF. Drawing the rest from reference TRBV7-9 and TRBJ2-3, the complete variable domain is DTGVSQNPRHKITKRGQNVTFRCDPISEHNRLYWYRQTLGQGPEFLTYFQNEAQLEKSRLLSDRFSAERPKGSFSTLEIQRTEQGDSAMYLCASTLEGTGDTDTQYFGPGTRLTVL.